The clone carrying this T cell receptor beta chain was seen a handful of times. The sample comes from a study of T-cell memory formation after mild COVID-19. TCRdb recomputed calls from the 5' RACE reads with MiXCR, one row per CDR3 protein. Of under 300,000 distinct CDR3 sequences listed, roughly 18% are singletons. Germline CDR1 reads SGDLS; CDR2 reads YYNGEE. This CDR3 contains 14 residues. Trimming took 0 bases from V and 2 from J, leaving 8 bases between them. What was sequenced was PBMCs or a T cell subset sorted from them (not recorded which). The V and J genes are TRBV9 and TRBJ1-2; possible D gene TRBD1, 5 bases. The clonotype originates from a young man who had mild COVID-19 (a few samples of this study predate the infection). Cell type and time point are not known. This CDR3 is CASSVDGGNYGYTF. The CDR3 DNA is TGTGCCAGCAGCGTAGATGGGGGGAACTATGGCTACACCTTC.